This T cell receptor beta chain derives from a study of Ad26.COV2.S vaccination and SARS-CoV-2 variants. Across the study: Participant was drawn from the COV1001 Ad26.COV2.S trial arm. By the intramuscular route, Ad26.COV2.S was given once, or twice 56 days apart.

Findings of the study overall: It was found that vaccine and placebo recipients had similar non-spike TCR breadth.

The CDR3 sequence is 13 residues long. V lost 4 bases, J lost 6 bases, and 1 base stayed unmatched. The germline gives CDR1 LGHDT, CDR2 YNNKEL (reference sequence). Treatment denoted: over 15 received Ad26.COV2.S at low or high dose, single or two shots; 5 received placebo; per-sample allocation not given. Sampling happened 63 days after the first vaccine or placebo injection. The protocol was immunoSEQ multiplex PCR, while the TCRdb copy is restricted to in-frame clones and leaves out a portion. The top ten hold approximately 1.7% of the sample, which has over 400,000 clones, over 80% seen once. Notes on this clone: Its antigen is undetermined.

This receptor was taken from a person between 18 and 60 years old who received the Ad26.COV2.S COVID-19 vaccine or a placebo. The V and J genes are TRBV3-1 (or the pseudogene TRBV3-2) and TRBJ2-1; 9 nucleotides line up with TRBD2. The specimen was peripheral blood, collected in a trial of Ad26.COV2.S vaccine versus placebo. The CDR3 region is CASSPTSGNEQFF. In nucleotides, the CDR3 is TGTGCCAGCAGCCCGACTAGCGGCAATGAGCAGTTCTTC.